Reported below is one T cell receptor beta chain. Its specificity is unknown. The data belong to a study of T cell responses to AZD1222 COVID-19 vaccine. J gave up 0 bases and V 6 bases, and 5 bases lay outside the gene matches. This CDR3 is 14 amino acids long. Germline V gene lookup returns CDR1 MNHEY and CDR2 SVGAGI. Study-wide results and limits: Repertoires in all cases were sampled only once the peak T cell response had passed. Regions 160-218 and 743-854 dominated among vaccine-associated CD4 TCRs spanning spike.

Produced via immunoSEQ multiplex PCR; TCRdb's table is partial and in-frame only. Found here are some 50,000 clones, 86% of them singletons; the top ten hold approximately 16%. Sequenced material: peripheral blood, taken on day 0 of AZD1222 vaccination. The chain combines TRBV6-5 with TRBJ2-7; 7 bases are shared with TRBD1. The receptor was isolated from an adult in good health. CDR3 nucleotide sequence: TGTGCCAGCAGCCGGGGACAGAGCTCCTACGAGCAGTACTTC. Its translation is CASSRGQSSYEQYF.